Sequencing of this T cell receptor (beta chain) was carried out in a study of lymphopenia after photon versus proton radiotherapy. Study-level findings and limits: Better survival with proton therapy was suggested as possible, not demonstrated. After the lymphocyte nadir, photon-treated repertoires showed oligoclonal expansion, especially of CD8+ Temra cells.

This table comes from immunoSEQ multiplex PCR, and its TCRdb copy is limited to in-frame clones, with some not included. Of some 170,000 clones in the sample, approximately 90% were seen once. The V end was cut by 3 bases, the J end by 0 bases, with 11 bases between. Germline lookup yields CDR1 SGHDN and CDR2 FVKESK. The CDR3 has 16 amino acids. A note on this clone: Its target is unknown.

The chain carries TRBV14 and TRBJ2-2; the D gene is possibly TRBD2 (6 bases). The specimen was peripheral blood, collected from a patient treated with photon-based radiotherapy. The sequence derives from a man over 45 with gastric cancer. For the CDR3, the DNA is TGTGCCAGCAGCCAGGAGGGTGGAACGAACACCGGGGAGCTGTTTTTT. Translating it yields CASSQEGGTNTGELFF.